Listed here are 10 T cell receptor beta chains from one sample, sequenced in a study of blood T cell repertoires in COVID-19. Only in-frame clones appear in the TCRdb table, and some are missing; sequencing was by immunoSEQ multiplex PCR. The sample lists some 210,000 clones, 80% to 95% occurring once. The sample taken for sequencing was peripheral blood. These receptors all come from a man aged 60-69 years with COVID-19, enrolled during active disease.

The CDR3 nucleotides read TGTGCCAGCAGCTCTCGACTAGCCCTTAACACCGGGGAGCTGTTTTTT. Protein sequence: CASSSRLALNTGELFF. This sequence joins TRBV13 and TRBJ2-2; 7 bases match TRBD2. Germline V gene sequence: CDR1 PRHDT, CDR2 FYEKMQ (reference sequence). The trim removed 4 bases at V and 2 bases at J, leaving 7 bases unmatched. This CDR3 comprises 16 residues.

This chain joins TRBV9 and TRBJ2-2, with 7 bases lining up with TRBD1. From germline, CDR1 is SGDLS and CDR2 YYNGEE. The V segment lost 3 bases and the J segment 1 base; nucleotides outside the gene matches: 3. The CDR3 runs 15 residues. DNA for the CDR3: TGTGCCAGCAGCGCCCGACAGGGGAACACCGGGGAGCTGTTTTTT. It encodes CASSARQGNTGELFF.

The chain carries TRBV7-2 and TRBJ2-1, with 7 bases fitting TRBD2. Germline V lookup: CDR1 SGHTA, CDR2 FQGNSA. This CDR3 spans 14 amino acids. The J segment lost 3 bases and the V segment lost 5 bases, leaving 4 bases of the junction unmatched. The CDR3, as DNA: TGTGCCAGCAGCCTACTAGCGAACTACAATGAGCAGTTCTTC. This gives the protein CASSLLANYNEQFF.

V and J are TRBV2 and TRBJ1-2; D is possibly TRBD1 (6 bases). Germline assignment: CDR1 SNHLY and CDR2 FYNNEI. The V end lost 7 bases, the J end lost 4 bases, and 13 bases lay between the germline ends. This CDR3 has 13 amino acids. The CDR3 loop reads CASMGRGAYGYTF. The CDR3 coding sequence is TGTGCCAGCATGGGGAGGGGGGCCTATGGCTACACCTTC.

This chain uses TRBV5-4 with TRBJ1-2; D call uncertain. CDR3 length: 14 residues. Trimming cost V 0 bases and J 8 bases, with 14 bases left between them. The germline V gene encodes CDR1 SGHNT and CDR2 YYREEE (reference sequence). The CDR3, as DNA: TGTGCCAGCAGCTTGGGGGCAGCCTTTGAGGGCTACACCTTC. Translating it yields CASSLGAAFEGYTF.

This clone has just one count. J is TRBJ2-5 and V is TRBV9; 7 positions match TRBD2. Germline V lookup: CDR1 SGDLS, CDR2 YYNGEE. The CDR3 runs 14 residues. V was pared by 4 bases and J by 5 bases, with 8 bases of the junction left unmatched. The CDR3 DNA reads TGTGCCAGCAGCTGGGGGGGTAGCGCGGAGACCCAGTACTTC. This encodes CASSWGGSAETQYF.

This chain uses TRBV18 with TRBJ2-1; 9 bases align to TRBD2. The CDR3 contains 17 residues. The J segment lost 6 bases and the V segment lost 1 base, leaving 10 bases of the junction unmatched. Per the germline V gene, CDR1 is KGHSH and CDR2 is LQKENI. CDR3: CASSPRPLREGSNEQFF. The CDR3 region has the DNA TGTGCCAGCTCACCACGCCCGCTGCGGGAGGGATCCAATGAGCAGTTCTTC.

The V call is TRBV19, the J call TRBJ2-7; D is unclear. Germline CDR1 is LNHDA and CDR2 is SQIVND (reference sequence). This CDR3 spans 14 amino acids. Trimming took off 1 base at V and 4 bases at J, with 11 bases between the two ends. The CDR3 spells CASSIGGSGYEQYF. The CDR3 DNA reads as TGTGCCAGTAGTATAGGCGGTAGTGGGTACGAGCAGTACTTC.

This clone turned up a few times. This CDR3 is also generated by other DNA sequences in the sample. The rearrangement uses TRBV11-2 and TRBJ1-3; D is ambiguous. CDR3 length: 14 residues. V shed 5 bases and J shed 0 bases, with 8 bases lying between them. CDR1 SGHAT and CDR2 FQNNGV come from the germline V gene. The CDR3 DNA follows: TGTGCCAGCAGCCCAAGCACCTCTGGAAACACCATATATTTT. It specifies CASSPSTSGNTIYF.

The chain links TRBV27 to TRBJ1-1; the D gene is possibly TRBD1 (5 bases). The V and J ends lost 7 bases and 1 base respectively, with 25 bases between them. CDR3 length: 18 amino acids. CDR1 and CDR2 from the germline V gene are MNHEY and SMNVEV (reference sequence). CDR3 sequence reads: CASTNIRGVPSGNTEAFF. The CDR3 DNA reads TGTGCCAGCACTAACATTAGGGGCGTGCCGTCAGGGAACACTGAAGCTTTCTTT.